The T cell receptor beta chain described here comes from a study of T cells after yellow fever vaccination. TCRdb re-called the 5' RACE reads through MiXCR, storing one row per CDR3 protein. The sample carries about 69,000 distinct CDR3 sequences, approximately 5.9% recorded once. The CDR3 has 18 amino acids. V gave up 1 base and J gave up 0 bases; unmatched junction bases: 7. Germline CDR1 reads LGHNA; CDR2 reads YSLEER. This clonotype was seen at least ten times. The target antigen is unknown. Findings and limits, study-wide: On re-exposure, the response was weaker but peaked faster, at day 5 versus 15. The CD4 compartment and the CD8 compartment contained a small share of clonotypes in common. The study re-detected most primary-vaccination clones after the booster (roughly 96% CD4, just over 85% CD8).

The TCR sequence derives from a young man who received the YFV17D yellow fever vaccine. This specimen consisted of CD4+ T cells sorted from PBMCs, obtained around 15 days after the first yellow fever vaccination. This chain links TRBV4-3 with TRBJ2-5, with TRBD2 matching over 11 bases. The DNA of the CDR3 is TGCGCCAGCAGCCAAGTGATAGCGGGGGGGACACACCAAGAGACCCAGTACTTC. It specifies CASSQVIAGGTHQETQYF.